The clone carrying this T cell receptor beta chain was counted many times. Its antigen is not identified. These data belong to a study of T cells after yellow fever vaccination. Study results and limitations: Once the booster was given, most primary-vaccination clones reappeared, at about 95% for CD4 and over 85% for CD8.

Germline CDR1 reads MNHEY; CDR2 reads SVGEGT. The V and J ends lost 5 bases and 0 bases respectively, with 18 bases between them. CDR3 length: 17 amino acids. Each CDR3 protein is one row after TCRdb ran MiXCR on the 5' RACE reads. Of roughly 150,000 distinct CDR3 sequences in the sample, 7.7% are singletons; the top ten hold approximately 0.78%. The chain is built from TRBV6-2 or TRBV6-3 and TRBJ2-3; D not certain. The sequence came from a man aged 25-40 years who received the YFV17D yellow fever vaccine. The material was CD4+ T cells sorted from PBMCs, obtained 5 days after the yellow fever booster vaccination. The CDR3 nucleotides read TGTGCCAGCAGTAAACGAAAAAAAAACCCTAGCACAGATACGCAGTATTTT. It is translated as CASSKRKKNPSTDTQYF.